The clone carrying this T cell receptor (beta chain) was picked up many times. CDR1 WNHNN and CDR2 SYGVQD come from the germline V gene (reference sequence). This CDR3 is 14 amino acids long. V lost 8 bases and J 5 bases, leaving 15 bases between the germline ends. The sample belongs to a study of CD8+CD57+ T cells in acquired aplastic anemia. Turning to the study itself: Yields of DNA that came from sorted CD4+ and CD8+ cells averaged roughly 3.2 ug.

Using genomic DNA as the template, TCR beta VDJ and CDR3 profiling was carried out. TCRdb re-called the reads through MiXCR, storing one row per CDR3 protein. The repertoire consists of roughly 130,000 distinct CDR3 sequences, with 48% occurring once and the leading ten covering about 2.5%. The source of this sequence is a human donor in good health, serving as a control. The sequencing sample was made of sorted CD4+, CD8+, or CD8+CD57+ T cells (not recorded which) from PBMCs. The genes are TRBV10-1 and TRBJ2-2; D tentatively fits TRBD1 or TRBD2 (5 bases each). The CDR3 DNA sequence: TGCGCCAGCTCCCTGGGGGAAGGAACCGGGGAGCTGTTTTTT. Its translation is CASSLGEGTGELFF.